The clone carrying this T cell receptor (beta chain) has more than one count but fewer than ten. Its antigen is unidentified. This sample was included in a study of T-cell memory formation after mild COVID-19. The overall study: Among the donors, TCR clusters were largely specific to each donor.

The junction had 6 bases not matched to a gene; V was cut back by 3 bases and J by 0 bases. The CDR3 totals 15 residues. From germline, CDR1 is DFQATT and CDR2 SNEGSKA (reference sequence). Study-wide results and caveats: For second-wave clones that peaked at day 37, SARS-CoV-2 specificity went unverified. Clones that contracted from day 15 to 85 had balanced CD4/CD8; later expanders were CD4+ biased. For contracting clones, CD4+ ones sat mainly in CM and EM, CD8+ in EMRA.

TCRdb re-called the 5' RACE reads with MiXCR, one entry per CDR3 protein. The sample lists just over 400,000 distinct CDR3 sequences, roughly a quarter occurring once. This receptor was obtained from an adult woman who had mild COVID-19 (a few samples of this study predate the infection). Cell type and time point are not known. Sequencing input: PBMCs or a T cell subset sorted from them (not recorded which). This rearrangement joins TRBV20-1 to TRBJ2-7, with 9 positions matching TRBD1. Here the CDR3 reads CSARKVTGGSYEQYF. The CDR3 DNA sequence: TGCAGTGCTAGGAAAGTGACAGGGGGCTCCTACGAGCAGTACTTC.